The 12 T cell receptor beta chains listed next were all sequenced from one sample in a study of regulatory T cells in long-lasting Graves disease. The time point was: persistent/refractory GD, antithyroid drugs over 5 years with positive TRAb. The authors made the TCR library using RNA they extracted from PBMCs. Construction of TCR beta libraries relied on iRepertoire HTBI primers and on Arm-PCR targeting CDR3 regions. Each CDR3 protein is one row after TCRdb ran MiXCR on the multiplex PCR reads. The table has fewer than 400,000 distinct CDR3 sequences, 15% to 20% seen once. The material was peripheral blood mononuclear cells (PBMCs), obtained when the disease was refractory, from a patient treated with antithyroid drugs. Receptors originate from a female donor with Graves disease.

The table lists this clonotype with many counts. The chain employs TRBV28 and TRBJ2-7, with 10 nucleotides matching TRBD2. The trim removed 2 bases at V and 3 bases at J, leaving 10 bases unmatched. CDR3 length equals 17 residues. Germline V gives CDR1 MDHEN, CDR2 SYDVKM. The CDR3, as DNA: TGTGCCAGCAGTTTAATTCTTGGAGCGGGAGGGCACTACGAGCAGTACTTC. This sequence encodes CASSLILGAGGHYEQYF.

This clonotype was seen repeatedly, ten times or more. The chain carries TRBV6-4 and TRBJ1-5; a weak D match, TRBD1 (5 bases). CDR1 is MRHNA and CDR2 is SNTAGT in the germline V gene. The CDR3 is 13 residues long. V was cut by 6 bases and J by 4 bases, with 10 bases left in between. For the CDR3, the DNA is TGTGCCAGCAGGAGACAGAGAAATCAGCCCCAGCATTTT. It yields the protein CASRRQRNQPQHF.

This clonotype was observed many times. CDR3 residues: CASTRVTEAFF. CDR3 sequence (DNA): TGTGCCAGCACCAGGGTCACTGAAGCTTTCTTT. This chain links TRBV12-3 or TRBV12-4 with TRBJ1-1; TRBD1 might be the D (5 bases). V shed 7 bases and J shed 4 bases, with 7 bases lying between them. There are 11 residues in the CDR3.

The sample holds many counts of this clonotype. This chain joins TRBV11-2 and TRBJ2-7; D gene ambiguous. Trimming removed 0 bases from V and 5 bases from J, with 8 bases in between. Germline CDR1 is SGHAT and CDR2 is FQNNGV. There are 13 residues in the CDR3. CDR3 in amino acids: CASSLERQDEQYF. The CDR3 coding sequence is TGTGCCAGCAGCTTAGAGCGGCAGGACGAGCAGTACTTC.

The chain carries TRBV3-1 and TRBJ2-2; D is unresolved. Germline lookup yields CDR1 LGHDT and CDR2 YNNKEL (reference sequence). CDR3 length equals 15 residues. Trimming took 4 bases from V and 6 from J, leaving 15 bases between them. The DNA for the CDR3 is TGTGCCAGCAGCCCCTTTCACGGGTCCTCCGGGGAGCTGTTTTTT. Its translation: CASSPFHGSSGELFF.

This clonotype was observed a single time. A much larger clone sits a single nucleotide away, making a read error possible. The V call is TRBV10-3, the J call TRBJ2-7, with 9 bases identical to TRBD1. The CDR3 contains 13 residues. The V gene's germline CDR1 is ENHRY and CDR2 SYGVKD. The CDR3 loop is CAIGGQGTYEQHF. Written as DNA, the CDR3 is TGTGCCATCGGGGGACAGGGAACCTACGAGCAGCACTTC.

V usage is TRBV10-3 and J usage is TRBJ2-4, with D unclear. V was pared by 2 bases and J by 4 bases, with 12 bases between. The CDR3 covers 15 residues. The germline CDR1 and CDR2 sequences are ENHRY and SYGVKD. CDR3 DNA: TGTGCCATCAGTGAGCCCCAGAAGGGTAAAAACATTCAGTACTTC. Its protein is CAISEPQKGKNIQYF.

This clonotype was seen ten or more times. The rearrangement uses TRBV7-2 and TRBJ1-5; D is unclear. Between the trimmed V and J ends, which lost 1 base and 2 bases, there was a span of 12 bases. CDR1 is SGHTA, CDR2 FQGNSA, per germline. The CDR3 runs 16 residues. CDR3 residues: CASSLGDWGGNQPQHF. The CDR3 nucleotides are TGTGCCAGCAGCTTAGGTGACTGGGGTGGCAATCAGCCCCAGCATTTT.

For this clonotype: Possible read error: a much larger clone is one base away. This chain uses TRBV7-3 with TRBJ1-6, with 10 bases aligning to TRBD1. CDR1 SGHTA and CDR2 FQGTGA come from the germline V gene. The CDR3 length is 14 residues. The CDR3 bases are TGTGCCAGCAGCAGCGGGACAGGGGCCTCACCCCCCCACTTT. This translates into CASSSGTGASPPHF.

This clonotype was picked up a small number of times. The rearrangement joins TRBV5-1 to TRBJ2-7, with TRBD2 matching 9 bases. Germline CDR1 reads SGHRS; CDR2 reads YFSETQ. This CDR3 comprises 18 residues. The ends lost 0 bases at V and 2 bases at J; junction bases unmatched: 12. The CDR3 nucleotides read TGCGCCAGCAGCTTGGCCCTGCGGGGGGGCCGATTGGCCTACGAGCAGTACTTC. Amino acids: CASSLALRGGRLAYEQYF.

CDR3 loop: CASSIGGGAFYEQYF. CDR3 sequence (DNA): TGTGCCAGTAGTATCGGCGGGGGGGCATTCTACGAGCAGTACTTC. The V and J genes are TRBV19 and TRBJ2-7; the match to TRBD2 covers 9 bases. CDR3 length: 15 amino acids. The V segment lost 3 bases and the J segment 3 bases; nucleotides outside the gene matches: 6. Germline V lookup: CDR1 LNHDA, CDR2 SQIVND (reference sequence).

This clonotype was seen ten or more times. This sequence joins TRBV6-5 and TRBJ1-5; the D is unclear. CDR1 MNHEY and CDR2 SVGAGI come from the germline V gene. There are 13 residues in the CDR3. Trimming stripped 2 bases from V and 7 bases from J, with 9 bases between. The CDR3 here is CASSYAGGQPQHF. The CDR3 nucleotides are TGTGCCAGCAGTTACGCGGGTGGGCAGCCCCAGCATTTT.